The 5 T cell receptor beta chains below come from one sample, sequenced in a study of CD8+ T cells in alopecia areata. Treatment of the sample: oral pan-JAK inhibitor, 5-10 mg twice daily. RNA extraction was followed by reverse transcription into cDNA, which acted as the sequencing template. Libraries were prepared by immunoSEQ multiplex PCR; TCRdb keeps only in-frame clonotypes and omits some of them. Here the sample spans approximately 170,000 clones, about 60% being singletons. Material: CD4+ T cells sorted from blood, obtained at week 4, from a patient treated with tofacitinib. These receptors all stem from a human donor with alopecia areata.

V is TRBV18 and J is TRBJ1-5, with D hard to call. The CDR3 runs 16 residues. Deletions cut 3 bases from V and 6 bases from J, with 18 bases between. Germline CDR1 KGHSH, CDR2 LQKENI. The CDR3 sequence: CASSPQPTGSGQPQHF. The CDR3 DNA reads as TGTGCCAGCTCACCCCAACCGACCGGCTCCGGTCAGCCCCAGCATTTT. Combining the CDR3 with reference TRBV18 and TRBJ1-5 gives the whole variable domain NAGVMQNPRHLVRRRGQEARLRCSPMKGHSHVYWYRQLPEEGLKFMVYLQKENIIDESGMPKERFSAEFPKEGPSILRIQQVVRGDSAAYFCASSPQPTGSGQPQHFGDGTRLSIL.

This chain connects TRBV2 to TRBJ2-3; TRBD2 matches at 7 bases. J was trimmed by 6 bases and V by 4 bases; bases with no gene match: 4. The CDR3 contains 13 residues. CDR1 is SNHLY, CDR2 FYNNEI, per germline. This CDR3 is CASSGRGSDTQYF. As DNA, the CDR3 is TGTGCCAGCAGTGGGCGGGGGAGTGATACGCAGTATTTT.

J is TRBJ1-3 and V is TRBV30; D not certain. The CDR3 totals 11 residues. Germline CDR1 and CDR2: GTSNPN and SVGIG (reference sequence). Trimming cost V 5 bases and J 2 bases, with 4 bases left between them. In DNA form, the CDR3 reads TGTGCCTGGGGTCCTGGAAACACCATATATTTT. Translated, it gives CAWGPGNTIYF.

This chain links TRBV30 with TRBJ1-5; D uncertain. Germline V CDR1 and CDR2: GTSNPN, SVGIG (reference sequence). Trimming pared 2 bases from V and 9 bases from J, leaving 11 bases between. The CDR3 length is 12 residues. CDR3 sequence: CAWSLGVGPQHF. CDR3 DNA: TGTGCCTGGAGTCTTGGTGTGGGGCCCCAGCATTTT.

This clone was seen only a few times. The chain joins TRBV15 to TRBJ2-6; 8 bases match TRBD1. The CDR3 totals 17 residues. The trim removed 3 bases at V and 0 bases at J, leaving 4 bases unmatched. CDR1 is LNHNV and CDR2 is YYDKDF in the germline V gene (reference sequence). CDR3 loop: CATSSGQGHSGANVLTF. DNA of the CDR3: TGTGCCACCAGCAGCGGACAGGGTCACTCTGGGGCCAACGTCCTGACTTTC. Variable domain in full (rest from reference TRBV15 and TRBJ2-6): DAMVIQNPRYQVTQFGKPVTLSCSQTLNHNVMYWYQQKSSQAPKLLFHYYDKDFNNEADTPDNFQSRRPNTSFCFLDIRSPGLGDTAMYLCATSSGQGHSGANVLTFGAGSRLTVL.